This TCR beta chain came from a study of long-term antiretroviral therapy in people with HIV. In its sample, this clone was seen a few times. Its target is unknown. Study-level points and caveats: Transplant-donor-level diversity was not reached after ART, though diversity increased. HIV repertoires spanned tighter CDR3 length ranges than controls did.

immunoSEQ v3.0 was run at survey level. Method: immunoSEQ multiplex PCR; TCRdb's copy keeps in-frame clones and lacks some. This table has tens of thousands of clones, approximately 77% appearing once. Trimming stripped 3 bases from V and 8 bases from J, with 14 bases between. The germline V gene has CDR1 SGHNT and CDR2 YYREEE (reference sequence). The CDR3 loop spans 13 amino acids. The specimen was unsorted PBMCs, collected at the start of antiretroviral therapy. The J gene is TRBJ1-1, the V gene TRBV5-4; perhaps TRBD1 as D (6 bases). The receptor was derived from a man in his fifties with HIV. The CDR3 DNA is TGTGCCAGCAGCTGGGGTGGACAGACCGAAGCTTTCTTT. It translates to CASSWGGQTEAFF.